The present TCR beta chain was sequenced within a study of T-cell reconstitution after alpha-beta-depleted transplantation in children. The CDR3 length is 16 residues. It was with unique molecular identifiers that the TCRbeta library was prepared. TCRdb passed the PCR reads through MiXCR, listing each CDR3 protein once. Found here are fewer than 550,000 distinct CDR3 sequences, roughly a tenth of them singletons; the top ten hold roughly 6%. The origin of this receptor is a human donor who donated a stem cell graft to a child with acute myeloid leukemia. The chain is built from TRBV21-1 and TRBJ2-7. TRBV21-1 corresponds to a pseudogene. Here the sequenced sample was PBMCs from the stem cell graft donor, taken from the stem cell graft. CDR3 nucleotide sequence: TGTGCCAGCAGCCCCATACTGTTAGGGAGCTCCTACGAGCAGTACGTC. Translated, it gives CASSPILLGSSYEQYV.